One sample yielded the 8 T cell receptor beta chains listed below, sequenced in a study of T-cell reconstitution after alpha-beta-depleted transplantation in children. The library targeted TCRbeta and was prepared with unique molecular identifiers. TCRdb re-called the PCR reads with MiXCR, one entry per CDR3 protein. The sample has about 420,000 distinct CDR3 sequences; around 15% are singletons. Specimen: PBMCs, mostly from graft donor cells, collected 360 days after TCRalphabeta/CD19-depleted stem cell transplant. The receptors derive from a boy in the first two years of life who had a stem cell transplant for Wiskott-Aldrich syndrome, so the T cells may come from the graft donor.

This chain links TRBV24-1 with TRBJ2-1; 12 bases agree with TRBD2. There are 14 residues in the CDR3. Germline V CDR1 and CDR2: KGHDR, SFDVKD. V lost 7 bases, J lost 9 bases, and 6 bases stayed unmatched. This chain's CDR3 is CATSTSGRSSEQFF. CDR3 coding DNA: TGTGCCACCAGCACTAGCGGGAGGTCGAGTGAGCAGTTCTTC.

V gene TRBV7-9 combines with J gene TRBJ1-1; 8 positions match TRBD1. Germline V gene data show CDR1 as SEHNR and CDR2 as FQNEAQ (reference sequence). The CDR3 runs to 16 residues. Germline trimming cut 5 bases from V and 1 base from J; bases unmatched to any gene: 9. The CDR3 is CASSPGTGKGNTEAFF. For the CDR3, the DNA is TGTGCCAGCAGCCCAGGGACAGGTAAAGGGAACACTGAAGCTTTCTTT. The complete variable domain, with remaining parts taken from reference TRBV7-9 and TRBJ1-1, reads DTGVSQNPRHKITKRGQNVTFRCDPISEHNRLYWYRQTLGQGPEFLTYFQNEAQLEKSRLLSDRFSAERPKGSFSTLEIQRTEQGDSAMYLCASSPGTGKGNTEAFFGQGTRLTVV.

This clonotype was detected only a few times. The CDR3 DNA reads as TGTGCCAGCAGGTCCACGAGCAATCAGCCCCAGCATTTT. As protein: CASRSTSNQPQHF. The rearrangement uses TRBV12-3 or TRBV12-4 and TRBJ1-5; no clear D gene. The CDR3 is made up of 13 amino acids. V lost 6 bases to trimming and J lost 1 base, with 7 bases between them.

This clonotype came up a few times. For the CDR3, the DNA is TGTGCCATCAGTGACTCAGGCGGGGACCACTACGAGCAGTACTTC. Amino acid sequence: CAISDSGGDHYEQYF. This chain uses TRBV10-3 with TRBJ2-7; D is possibly TRBD2 (6 bases). The CDR3 extends over 15 amino acids. CDR1 is ENHRY, CDR2 SYGVKD, per germline. V was trimmed by 3 bases and J by 3 bases, leaving 15 bases between them.

This clonotype was picked up a small number of times. CDR3 loop: CASTTLGQPNSPLHF. Written as DNA, the CDR3 is TGTGCCAGCACCACTCTAGGGCAACCTAATTCACCCCTCCACTTT. The chain carries TRBV21-1 and TRBJ1-6. TRBV21-1 is labeled a pseudogene. The CDR3 loop spans 15 amino acids.

In this sample, this clonotype turned up a few times. The V call is TRBV4-1, the J call TRBJ2-3; 9 bases map to TRBD2. CDR3 length: 17 amino acids. After removal of 0 bases from V and 7 bases from J, the junction contained 11 bases not matched to a gene. Germline CDR1 is MGHRA and CDR2 is YSYEKL. CDR3 region: CASSQDRLAGLGNTQYF. The CDR3 DNA is TGCGCCAGCAGCCAAGATCGGCTAGCGGGGCTAGGGAATACGCAGTATTTT.

This clonotype was observed many times. This chain connects TRBV10-3 to TRBJ1-1; TRBD1 might be the D (6 bases). In germline, CDR1 is ENHRY, CDR2 SYGVKD. The CDR3 extends over 14 amino acids. V lost 2 bases, J lost 1 base, and 8 bases lay in between. CDR3 sequence reads: CAISELGQNTEAFF. The DNA for the CDR3 is TGTGCCATCAGTGAGCTGGGACAGAACACTGAAGCTTTCTTT.

This clonotype appeared a few times. The chain links TRBV12-5 to TRBJ2-1; no definite D call. Trimming removed 6 bases from V and 7 bases from J, with 13 bases in between. CDR1 is LGHNT and CDR2 is FRNRAP in the germline V gene. The CDR3 runs 13 residues. The DNA of the CDR3 is TGTGCTAGTGGCCCAGCCAGGCGGAATGAGCAGTTCTTC. Translated: CASGPARRNEQFF.